This T cell receptor (beta chain) came from a study of T cells after yellow fever vaccination. TCRdb processed the 5' RACE reads anew with MiXCR; each CDR3 protein has one entry. The data show some 290,000 distinct CDR3 sequences, about 10% seen once. Study-wide results and caveats: The secondary response showed a weaker magnitude and a faster peak, day 5 versus 15.

Note on this clonotype: Its antigen is unknown.

V lost 2 bases and J lost 6, with 12 bases in between. Germline V CDR1 and CDR2: ENHRY, SYGVKD. The CDR3 spans 14 residues. The rearrangement uses TRBV10-3 and TRBJ2-3; possibly TRBD1 or TRBD2 for D (6 bases each). The clonotype comes from a man aged 18-30 years who received the YFV17D yellow fever vaccine. Source: CD4+ T cells sorted from PBMCs, taken 45 days after the yellow fever booster vaccination. Here the CDR3 reads CAISENGGGDTQYF. The CDR3 DNA sequence: TGTGCCATCAGTGAGAACGGGGGCGGCGATACGCAGTATTTT.